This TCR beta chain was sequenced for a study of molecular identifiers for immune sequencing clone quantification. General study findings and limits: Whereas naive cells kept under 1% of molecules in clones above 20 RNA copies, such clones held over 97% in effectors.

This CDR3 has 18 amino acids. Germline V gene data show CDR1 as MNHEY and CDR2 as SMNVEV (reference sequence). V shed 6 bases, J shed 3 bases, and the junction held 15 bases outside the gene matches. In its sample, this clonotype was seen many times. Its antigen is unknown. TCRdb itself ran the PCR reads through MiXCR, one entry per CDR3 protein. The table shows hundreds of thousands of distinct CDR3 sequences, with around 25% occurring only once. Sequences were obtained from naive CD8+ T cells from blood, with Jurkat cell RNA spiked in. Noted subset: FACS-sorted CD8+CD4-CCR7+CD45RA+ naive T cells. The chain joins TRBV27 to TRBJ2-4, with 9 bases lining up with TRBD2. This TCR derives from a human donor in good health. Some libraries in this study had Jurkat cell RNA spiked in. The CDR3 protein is CASSHDDSGGFGKNIQYF. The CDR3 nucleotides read TGTGCCAGCAGCCACGATGACAGCGGGGGGTTTGGCAAAAACATTCAGTACTTC.